Listed below are T cell receptor beta chains from one sample, sequenced in a study of shared clonotypes between healthy human individuals. Data came from immunoSEQ multiplex PCR; TCRdb stores just in-frame clones and leaves some out. The table has approximately 2.5 million clones, roughly 93% seen once. Source material: naive CD4+ T cells from PBMCs. These receptors came from a man between 18 and 35 years old in good health. Some clones in this sample may be carry-over from other donors' samples. Both conserved end residues are part of each CDR3. A D gene is named only where the DNA matches it firmly. Not every row has a clone size; where given, it reads once, few, many or a size class.

V gene	J gene	clone size	D gene	CDR3 DNA	CDR3 protein
TRBV28	TRBJ1-1	NA	NA	TGTGCCAGCAGCATTCAGGGCCCTGAAGCTTTCTTT	CASSIQGPEAFF
TRBV7-9	TRBJ1-2	NA	TRBD1	TGTGCCAGCAGCCGGACAGGGGGAGGGAGCTATGGCTACACCTTC	CASSRTGGGSYGYTF
TRBV5-4	TRBJ1-2	NA	TRBD1	TGTGCCAGCAGCTTGGGGACAGGCCCTACCCTTCTCGATGGCTACACCTTC	CASSLGTGPTLLDGYTF
TRBV2	TRBJ1-2	NA	NA	TGTGCCAGCAGCGGGCGGCCCGGGGGAGGCTACACCTTC	CASSGRPGGGYTF
TRBV19	TRBJ2-1	few	NA	TGTGCCAGTAGTGTGGGAGGTCCCACCTACAATGAGCAGTTCTTC	CASSVGGPTYNEQFF
TRBV11-1	TRBJ2-7	once	NA	TGTGCCAGCAGCTTAGGCGGGGGCCGGCAGAACTTC	CASSLGGGRQNF
TRBV7-2	TRBJ2-1	NA	NA	TGTGCCAGCAGCTCGGGACGCCCATACAATGAGCAGTTCTTC	CASSSGRPYNEQFF
TRBV5-6	TRBJ2-5	NA	TRBD1	TGTGCCAGCAGCTTGTTAGGACAGGGGGCTGGGGAGACCCAGTACTTC	CASSLLGQGAGETQYF
TRBV18	TRBJ2-5	NA	TRBD2	TGTGCCAGCTCACTCTATATAGCGGGAGAGGGTGAGACCCAGTACTTC	CASSLYIAGEGETQYF
TRBV7-3	TRBJ2-7	NA	TRBD2	TGTGCCAGCAGCTTAAGTGGGGGACTAGCGTACTACGAGCAGTACTTC	CASSLSGGLAYYEQYF
TRBV6-5	TRBJ2-5	NA	NA	TGTGCCAGCAGTTACTCGAAGGCAGGGCCGTCTATCGAGTACTTC	CASSYSKAGPSIEYF
TRBV5-6	TRBJ2-7	NA	NA	TGTGCCAGCAGCTTGGCCGGAGGGGTAGAGCAGTACTTC	CASSLAGGVEQYF
TRBV7-2	TRBJ2-5	once	TRBD2	TGTGCCAGCAGCCTTAGCGGGAGGGGGGAGACCCAGTACTTC	CASSLSGRGETQYF